This TCR beta chain came from a study of blood T cell repertoires in COVID-19. Study as a whole: The samples span acute and convalescent COVID-19 from the United States, Italy and Spain. The analysed material was cDNA or gDNA that came from T cells, B-cell-depleted T cells, or PBMCs.

Germline CDR1 reads DFQATT; CDR2 reads SNEGSKA (reference sequence). The CDR3 sequence is 11 residues long. The ends were cut back, 1 base at V and 4 bases at J, with 4 bases in the middle. Per the authors' pipeline: It was from reference gene primer amplification that nucleated cell counts were estimated. Some clones are missing from TCRdb's copy, which holds only in-frame ones; the method was immunoSEQ multiplex PCR. The D gene and trimming were derived from the DNA, and the V and J assignments and clone size from that table. The sample records about 210,000 clones, almost 85% being singletons. The sequence was collected from a woman in her thirties or forties with acute or convalescent COVID-19. The chain employs TRBV20-1 and TRBJ2-5; D uncertain. Source material: peripheral blood. The CDR3 nucleotides are TGCAGTGCTAGAGTAGTAGAGACCCAGTACTTC. It encodes CSARVVETQYF.